This T cell receptor (beta chain) was found in a study of T cell clusters in autoimmune cytopenias. Study observations and caveats: Clustering suggested that physiological T cell clusters were missing in primary autoimmune cytopenia patients.

The CDR3 loop spans 13 amino acids. The germline CDR1 and CDR2 sequences are SGHNT and YYREEE (reference sequence). TRB amplification used around 260 ng of peripheral blood genomic DNA. As concerns this clonotype: The antigen is unknown.

TRB rearrangements were amplified by touch-down multiplex PCR with mixed TRB-A/B primers. Using the multiplex PCR reads, TCRdb records one entry per CDR3 protein without DNA. This table holds 4,900 or so distinct CDR3 sequences. V is TRBV5-4 and J is TRBJ2-1; lacking DNA, the TRBD1 call made by TCRdb goes unchecked. This TCR was recovered from a human donor with an autoimmune cytopenia or autoimmune hepatitis (not recorded which). Sequenced: peripheral blood. CDR3 in amino acids: CAAGGVAGNEQFF. Supplemented by reference TRBV5-4 and TRBJ2-1, the full variable domain reads ETGVTQSPTHLIKTRGQQVTLRCSSQSGHNTVSWYQQALGQGPQFIFQYYREEENGRGNFPPRFSGLQFPNYSSELNVNALELDDSALYLCAAGGVAGNEQFFGPGTRLTVL.